This TCR beta chain was retrieved from a study of cytomegalovirus exposure and HLA in healthy donors. Points from the study as a whole: Roughly even sequencing depth across donors was the assumption behind the presence/absence analyses. An analysis that came later showed most CMV-associated TCR beta chains appearing HLA-restricted.

The PCR used 60 Vbeta and 13 Jbeta primers. Clones were read by immunoSEQ multiplex PCR, and TCRdb kept only the in-frame ones, dropping some. The profile shows over 150,000 clones, 84% of them singletons. The germline V gene encodes CDR1 MDHEN and CDR2 SYDVKM. The CDR3 consists of 16 residues. Germline trimming cut 3 bases from V and 5 bases from J; bases unmatched to any gene: 9. As for this clone: Its antigen remains unknown.

The chain joins TRBV28 to TRBJ1-5; 8 nucleotides match TRBD1. The sample consisted of PBMCs. This sequence originates from a girl aged 2-10 years in good health and CMV-seropositive. The chain's CDR3 is CASSLPDRGGYQPQHF. CDR3 in DNA: TGTGCCAGCAGTTTGCCTGACAGGGGCGGGTATCAGCCCCAGCATTTT.